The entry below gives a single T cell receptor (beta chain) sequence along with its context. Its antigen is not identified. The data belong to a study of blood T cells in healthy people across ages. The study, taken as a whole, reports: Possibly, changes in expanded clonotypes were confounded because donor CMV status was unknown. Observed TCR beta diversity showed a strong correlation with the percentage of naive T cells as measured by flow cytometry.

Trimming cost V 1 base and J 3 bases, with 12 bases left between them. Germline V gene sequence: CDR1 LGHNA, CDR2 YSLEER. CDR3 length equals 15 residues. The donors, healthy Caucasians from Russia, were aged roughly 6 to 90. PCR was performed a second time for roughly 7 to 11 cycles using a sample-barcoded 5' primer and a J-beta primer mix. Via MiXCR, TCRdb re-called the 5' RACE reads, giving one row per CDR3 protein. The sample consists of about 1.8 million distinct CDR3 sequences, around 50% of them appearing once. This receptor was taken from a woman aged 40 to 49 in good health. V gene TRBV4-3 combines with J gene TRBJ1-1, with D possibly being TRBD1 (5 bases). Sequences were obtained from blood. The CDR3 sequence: CASSQGQNLYTEAFF. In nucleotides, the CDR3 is TGCGCCAGCAGCCAAGGACAGAACTTGTACACTGAAGCTTTCTTT.